The TCR beta chain under discussion was sequenced for a study of T cell repertoires in cytomegalovirus infection (dated by TCRdb to the late 2010s). In the study overall: Alongside well-studied HLA-B-restricted epitopes, the peptide stimulations were aimed at recently identified HLA-C-restricted CMV epitopes, whose presentation resists viral immunomodulation. The HLA type of each donor mattered for the analysis, because public TCR beta signatures pointed to carriage of CMV infection along with the matching HLA type.

The sequencer listed for this sample is Illumina HiSeq 1500. The public reads were quality trimmed at Q25 with fastp and then assembled into clones with MiXCR by TCRdb, keeping productive beta chains. When rows share a CDR3 protein, they turn into one entry using the most common DNA and genes. This sample has more than 250,000 distinct CDR3 sequences in its table, and roughly 25% of those were observed once. Jointly, the top ten make up more than 10% of the sample. Paper-wide results and their limitations: In the ex vivo response, HLA-C-restricted CMV-specific TCR beta clonotypes were dominant, and in two of eight donors the single most frequent clonotype came from this HLA-C-restricted group. In both this cohort and an independent cohort of several hundred donors, the cumulative frequency of public TCR beta family members distinguished carriers of CMV infection plus the relevant HLA type.

The treatment or condition label, read with the paper, signifies: in vitro stimulation with specific CMV peptide epitopes to enrich CMV-specific T cells. This clonotype was counted ten times or more. Its antigen is not yet known. It has no much larger one-base neighbor in the sample; base qualities were not kept. CDR1 and CDR2 (SGHTA, FQGNSA) derive from the germline V gene. Unmatched junction bases come to 9, with V trimmed by 3 bases and J by 7 bases. There are 15 amino acids in the CDR3, from cysteine to phenylalanine inclusive. Only the CDR3 region is kept as DNA, spanning 45 bases read in frame from base 1.

The sequence is built from TRBV7-2 and TRBJ1-2; 9 bases in between match TRBD1. Material: cultured PBMCs, obtained from culture after CMV antigen stimulation. The TCR was taken from a human donor in good health (CMV status not recorded). Some clones in this sample may be carry-over from other donors' samples. This receptor has the CDR3 CASSLLGQGNSGYTF. The sequence in DNA is TGTGCCAGCAGCTTGCTGGGACAGGGTAATAGTGGCTACACCTTC.